This TCR beta chain emerged from a study of shared clonotypes between healthy human individuals. The germline CDR1 and CDR2 sequences are SEHNR and FQNEAQ (reference sequence). The CDR3 extends over 14 amino acids. V lost 3 bases, J lost 5 bases, and 10 bases lay in between. Study conclusions and caveats: Roughly 5.3% of naive CD4 clonotypes were common to four donors.

Turning to this clone: The antigen remains unidentified.

The table came from immunoSEQ multiplex PCR; TCRdb's copy has only in-frame clones and leaves some out. This sample has more than 900,000 clones, with more than 75% found just once. J is TRBJ1-4 and V is TRBV7-9; TRBD1 might be the D (5 bases). The specimen sequenced was memory CD4+ T cells from PBMCs. Indicated subset: CD45RA-negative fraction. The TCR comes from a man younger than 35 in good health. Some clones in this sample may be carry-over from other donors' samples. CDR3 DNA: TGTGCCAGCAGCTTGCCAGGGTTGAATGAAAAACTGTTTTTT. Protein: CASSLPGLNEKLFF.